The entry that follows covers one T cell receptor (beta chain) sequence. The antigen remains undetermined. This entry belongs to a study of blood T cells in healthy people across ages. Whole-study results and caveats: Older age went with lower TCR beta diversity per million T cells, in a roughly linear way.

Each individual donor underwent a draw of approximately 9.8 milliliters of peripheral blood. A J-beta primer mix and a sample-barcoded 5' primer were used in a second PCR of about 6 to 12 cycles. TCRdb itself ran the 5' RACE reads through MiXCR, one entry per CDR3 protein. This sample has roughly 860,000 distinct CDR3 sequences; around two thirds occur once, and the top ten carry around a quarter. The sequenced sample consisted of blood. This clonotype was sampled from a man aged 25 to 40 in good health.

CDR3 sequence: CASSLDRDSEDYGYTF. The CDR3 region has the DNA TGTGCCAGCAGTCTCGACCGGGACAGTGAAGACTATGGCTACACCTTC. V usage is TRBV12-3 or TRBV12-4 and J usage is TRBJ1-2; 7 bases agree with TRBD1. This CDR3 is 16 amino acids long. Unmatched junction bases numbered 12, after V lost 5 bases and J lost 3 bases.